The entry that follows covers one TCR beta chain sequence. The data belong to a study of blood T cell repertoires in COVID-19. CDR1 SGHNT and CDR2 YYREEE come from the germline V gene (reference sequence). There are 15 residues in the CDR3. Trimming took off 0 bases at V and 2 bases at J, with 11 bases between the two ends. Sequencing was performed with immunoSEQ multiplex PCR; in TCRdb, only in-frame clones are kept and a portion is missing. This sample has a few hundred thousand clones, with around 91% found just once. Sequencing used PBMCs or T cells enriched from blood (not recorded which). The chain recombines TRBV5-4 with TRBJ2-5, with D maybe TRBD2 (6 bases). This clonotype was sampled from a man aged 25 to 40 who had been exposed to COVID-19. Here the CDR3 DNA reads TGTGCCAGCAGCTTGGAGACGGGGAGGCAAGAGACCCAGTACTTC. Encoded protein: CASSLETGRQETQYF.